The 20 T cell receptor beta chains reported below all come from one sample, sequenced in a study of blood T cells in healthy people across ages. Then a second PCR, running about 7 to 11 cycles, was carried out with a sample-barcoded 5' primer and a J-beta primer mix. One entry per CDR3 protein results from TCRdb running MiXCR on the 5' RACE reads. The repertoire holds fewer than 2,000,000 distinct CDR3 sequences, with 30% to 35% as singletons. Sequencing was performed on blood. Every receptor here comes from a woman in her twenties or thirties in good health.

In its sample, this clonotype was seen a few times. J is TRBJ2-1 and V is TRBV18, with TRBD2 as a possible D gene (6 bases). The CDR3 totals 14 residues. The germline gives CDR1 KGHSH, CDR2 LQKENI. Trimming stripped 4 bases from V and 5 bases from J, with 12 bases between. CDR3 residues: CASSRGVPDNEQFF. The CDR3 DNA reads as TGTGCCAGCTCACGGGGGGTTCCGGACAATGAGCAGTTCTTC.

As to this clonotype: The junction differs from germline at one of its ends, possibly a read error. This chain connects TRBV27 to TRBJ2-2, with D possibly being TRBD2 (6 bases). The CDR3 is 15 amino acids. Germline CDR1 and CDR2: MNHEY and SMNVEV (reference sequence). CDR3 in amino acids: CASSLDGRVTGERFF. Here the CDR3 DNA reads TGTGCCAGCAGTTTAGACGGGAGAGTAACCGGGGAGCGGTTTTTT.

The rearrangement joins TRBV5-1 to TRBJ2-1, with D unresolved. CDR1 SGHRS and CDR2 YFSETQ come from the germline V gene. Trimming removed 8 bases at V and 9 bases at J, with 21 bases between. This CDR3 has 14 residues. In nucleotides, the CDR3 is TGCGCCAGTAGAAGACACGGTGGCAATGCTGAGCAGTTCTTC. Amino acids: CASRRHGGNAEQFF.

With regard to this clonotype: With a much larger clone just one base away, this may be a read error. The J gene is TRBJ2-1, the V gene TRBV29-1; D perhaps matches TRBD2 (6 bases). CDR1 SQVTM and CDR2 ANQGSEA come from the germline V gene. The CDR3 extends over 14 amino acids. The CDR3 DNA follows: TGCAGCGTCTCGAGACTAGTCGTAGGCAATGAGCGGTTCTTC. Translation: CSVSRLVVGNERFF.

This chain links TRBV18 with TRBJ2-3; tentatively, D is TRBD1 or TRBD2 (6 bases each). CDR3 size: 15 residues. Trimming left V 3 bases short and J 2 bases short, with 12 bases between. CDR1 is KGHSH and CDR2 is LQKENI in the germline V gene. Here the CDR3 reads CASSPRDTHTDTQYF. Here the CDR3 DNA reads TGTGCCAGCTCACCGCGGGACACCCACACAGATACGCAGTATTTT.

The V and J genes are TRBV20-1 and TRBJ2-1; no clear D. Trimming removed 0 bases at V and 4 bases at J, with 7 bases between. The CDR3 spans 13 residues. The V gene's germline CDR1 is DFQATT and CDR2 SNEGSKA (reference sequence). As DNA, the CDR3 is TGCAGTGCTAGAGATTCCGAATACAATGAGCAGTTCTTC. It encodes CSARDSEYNEQFF.

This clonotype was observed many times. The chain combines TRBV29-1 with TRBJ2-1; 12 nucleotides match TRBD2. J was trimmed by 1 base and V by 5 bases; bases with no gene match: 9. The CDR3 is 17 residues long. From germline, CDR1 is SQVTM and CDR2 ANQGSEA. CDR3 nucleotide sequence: TGCAGCGTTCGACTAGCGGGGGAACTGGAGTCCTACAATGAGCAGTTCTTC. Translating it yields CSVRLAGELESYNEQFF.

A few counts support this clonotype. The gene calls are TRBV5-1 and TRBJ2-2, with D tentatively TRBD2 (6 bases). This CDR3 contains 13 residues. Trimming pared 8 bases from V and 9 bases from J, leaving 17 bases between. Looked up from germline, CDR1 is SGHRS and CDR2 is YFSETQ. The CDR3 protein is CASGRPESRELFF. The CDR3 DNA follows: TGCGCCAGTGGGAGGCCCGAAAGTCGGGAGCTGTTTTTT.

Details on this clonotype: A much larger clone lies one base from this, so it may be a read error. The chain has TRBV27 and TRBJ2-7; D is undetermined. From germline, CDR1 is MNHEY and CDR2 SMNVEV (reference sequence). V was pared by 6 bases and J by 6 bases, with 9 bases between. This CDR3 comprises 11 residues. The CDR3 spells CASRGYLEQYF. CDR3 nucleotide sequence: TGTGCCAGCAGGGGATACCTCGAGCAGTACTTC.

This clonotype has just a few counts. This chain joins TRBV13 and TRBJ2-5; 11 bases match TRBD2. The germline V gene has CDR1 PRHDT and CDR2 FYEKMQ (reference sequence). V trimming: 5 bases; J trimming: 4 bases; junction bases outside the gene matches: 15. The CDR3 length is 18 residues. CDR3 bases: TGTGCCAGCAGCCCCAGCACTAGCGGGGGTCGGGCGGGAGAGACCCAGTACTTC. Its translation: CASSPSTSGGRAGETQYF. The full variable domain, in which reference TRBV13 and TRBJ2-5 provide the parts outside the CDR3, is AAGVIQSPRHLIKEKRETATLKCYPIPRHDTVYWYQQGPGQDPQFLISFYEKMQSDKGSIPDRFSAQQFSDYHSELNMSSLELGDSALYFCASSPSTSGGRAGETQYFGPGTRLLVL.

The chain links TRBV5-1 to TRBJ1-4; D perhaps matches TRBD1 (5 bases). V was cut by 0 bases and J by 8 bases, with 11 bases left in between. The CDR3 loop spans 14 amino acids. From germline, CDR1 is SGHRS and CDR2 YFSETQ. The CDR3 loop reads CASSLEGPEEKLFF. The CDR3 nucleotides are TGCGCCAGCAGCTTGGAGGGACCGGAGGAAAAACTGTTTTTT.

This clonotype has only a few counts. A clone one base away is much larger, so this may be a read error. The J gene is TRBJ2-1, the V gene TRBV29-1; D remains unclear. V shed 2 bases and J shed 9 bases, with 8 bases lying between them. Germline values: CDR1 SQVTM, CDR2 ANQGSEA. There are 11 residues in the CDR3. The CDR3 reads CSVELRVEQFF. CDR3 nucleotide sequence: TGCAGCGTTGAACTACGGGTTGAGCAGTTCTTC.

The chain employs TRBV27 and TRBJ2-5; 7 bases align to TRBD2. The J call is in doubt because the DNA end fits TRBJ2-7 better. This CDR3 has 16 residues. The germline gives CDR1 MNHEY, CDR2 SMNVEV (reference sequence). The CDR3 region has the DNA TGTGCCAGCAGTTTAAGCCCGACTAGCTTTGTCCACGAGCAGTACTTC. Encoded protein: CASSLSPTSFVHEQYF.

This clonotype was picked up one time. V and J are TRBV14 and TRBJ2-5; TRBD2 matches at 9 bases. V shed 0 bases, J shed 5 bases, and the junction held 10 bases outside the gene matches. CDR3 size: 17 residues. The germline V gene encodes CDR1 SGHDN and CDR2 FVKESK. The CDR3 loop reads CASSQDNERGARETQYF. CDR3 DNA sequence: TGTGCCAGCAGCCAAGATAACGAGCGGGGGGCGAGGGAGACCCAGTACTTC.

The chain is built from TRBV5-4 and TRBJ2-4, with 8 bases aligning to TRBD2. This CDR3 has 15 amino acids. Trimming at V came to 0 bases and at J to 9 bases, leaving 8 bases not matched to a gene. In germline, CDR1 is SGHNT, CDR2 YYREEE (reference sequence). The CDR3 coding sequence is TGTGCCAGCAGCTTGGGTGACGGGAGGGCCGCCATTCAGTACTTC. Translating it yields CASSLGDGRAAIQYF.

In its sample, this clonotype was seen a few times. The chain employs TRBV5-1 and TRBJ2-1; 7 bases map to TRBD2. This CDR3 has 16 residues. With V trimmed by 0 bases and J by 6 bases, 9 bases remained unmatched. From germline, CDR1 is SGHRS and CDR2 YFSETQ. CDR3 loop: CASSLVGAAGSNEQFF. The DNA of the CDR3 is TGCGCCAGCAGCTTGGTTGGGGCAGCGGGGTCCAATGAGCAGTTCTTC.

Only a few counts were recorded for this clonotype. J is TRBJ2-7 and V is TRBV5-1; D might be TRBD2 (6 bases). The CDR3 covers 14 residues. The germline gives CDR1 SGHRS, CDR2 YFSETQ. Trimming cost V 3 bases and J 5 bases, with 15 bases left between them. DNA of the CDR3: TGCGCCAGCAGCTGGGACTTCTCGAGGCACGAGCAGTACTTC. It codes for CASSWDFSRHEQYF.

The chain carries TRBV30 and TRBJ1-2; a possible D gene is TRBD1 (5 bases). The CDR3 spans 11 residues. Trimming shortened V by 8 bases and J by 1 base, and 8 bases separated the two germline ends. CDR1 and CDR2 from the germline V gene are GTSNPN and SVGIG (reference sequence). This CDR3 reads CAQGDNYGYTF. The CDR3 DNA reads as TGTGCCCAAGGGGATAACTATGGCTACACCTTC.

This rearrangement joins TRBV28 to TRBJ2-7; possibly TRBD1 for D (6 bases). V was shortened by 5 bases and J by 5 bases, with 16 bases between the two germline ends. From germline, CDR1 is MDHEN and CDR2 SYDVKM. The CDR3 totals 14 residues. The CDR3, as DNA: TGTGCCAGCAGTCGGGCCAGGGGCGTCAACGAGCAGTACTTC. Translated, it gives CASSRARGVNEQYF.

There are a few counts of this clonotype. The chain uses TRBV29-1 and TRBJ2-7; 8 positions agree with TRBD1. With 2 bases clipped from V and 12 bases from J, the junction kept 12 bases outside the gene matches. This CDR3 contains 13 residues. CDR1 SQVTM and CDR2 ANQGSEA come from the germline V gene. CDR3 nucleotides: TGCAGCGTTGAACCTACCCCGGGACAGGCGACGTACTTC. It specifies CSVEPTPGQATYF.